The next 21 T cell receptor beta chains were all read from a single sample in a study of T cells after yellow fever vaccination. TCRdb recomputed calls from the 5' RACE reads with MiXCR, one row per CDR3 protein. Among 250,000 to 400,000 distinct CDR3 sequences, approximately 4% were seen once, and the ten largest hold under 30%. The starting material was PBMCs, obtained 5 days after the yellow fever booster vaccination. These receptors were obtained from a man between 18 and 29 years old who received the YFV17D yellow fever vaccine.

Ten or more counts support this clonotype. The chain joins TRBV4-2 to TRBJ2-5, with D unresolved. Per the germline V gene, CDR1 is LGHNA and CDR2 is YNFKEQ. The CDR3 is 14 residues long. With 0 bases removed from V and 2 bases from J, the gap between germline ends came to 7 bases. The DNA for the CDR3 is TGTGCCAGCAGCCAAGAAAGGGTACAAGAGACCCAGTACTTC. It specifies CASSQERVQETQYF.

The V call is TRBV4-3, the J call TRBJ1-1, with unresolved D. This CDR3 is built from 13 residues. V gave up 0 bases and J gave up 4 bases, with 6 bases separating them. Germline V gene sequence: CDR1 LGHNA, CDR2 YSLEER. The CDR3 loop reads CASSQEFGTEAFF. CDR3 in DNA: TGCGCCAGCAGCCAAGAATTTGGCACTGAAGCTTTCTTT.

The CDR3 protein is CSARDRRLAATDTQYF. The CDR3 coding sequence is TGCAGTGCTAGAGATCGGCGACTAGCGGCCACAGATACGCAGTATTTT. This chain links TRBV20-1 with TRBJ2-3; 9 nucleotides align to TRBD2. This CDR3 region has 16 residues. The J segment lost 2 bases and the V segment lost 0 bases, leaving 6 bases of the junction unmatched. Germline loops: CDR1 DFQATT, CDR2 SNEGSKA (reference sequence).

A few counts support this clonotype. This chain links TRBV29-1 with TRBJ1-4, with 11 bases that match TRBD1. The germline gives CDR1 SQVTM, CDR2 ANQGSEA. The V segment lost 7 bases and the J segment 7 bases; nucleotides outside the gene matches: 5. CDR3 size: 13 residues. The CDR3, as DNA: TGCAGCGCTAGGACAGGGGGCGGTGAAAAACTGTTTTTT. Translating gives CSARTGGGEKLFF.

This clonotype has a handful of counts. The CDR3 region is CAISGLYEAFF. The DNA for the CDR3 is TGTGCCATCAGTGGCCTGTATGAAGCTTTCTTT. This chain links TRBV10-3 with TRBJ1-1, with D uncertain. CDR3 length equals 11 residues. Trimming took 4 bases from V and 7 from J, leaving 7 bases between them. Germline V gene lookup returns CDR1 ENHRY and CDR2 SYGVKD.

The CDR3 DNA is TGTGCCAGCAGCCGCTTAAGGGCCTCCCCACAGCCCCAGCATTTT. Amino acids: CASSRLRASPQPQHF. The chain uses TRBV7-2 and TRBJ1-5; no reliable D call. Between the trimmed V and J ends, which lost 5 bases and 7 bases, there was a span of 18 bases. The CDR3 consists of 15 residues. CDR1 SGHTA and CDR2 FQGNSA come from the germline V gene.

The sample holds many counts of this clonotype. The chain combines TRBV7-9 with TRBJ1-2, with 7 bases matching TRBD1. J was trimmed by 3 bases and V by 1 base; bases with no gene match: 5. The CDR3 contains 15 residues. The germline V gene encodes CDR1 SEHNR and CDR2 FQNEAQ (reference sequence). CDR3 residues: CASSLDGTDYYGYTF. In DNA form, the CDR3 reads TGTGCCAGCAGCTTAGATGGGACAGATTACTATGGCTACACCTTC.

This clonotype was recorded many times. In nucleotides, the CDR3 is TGTGCCAGCAGCTCTTGGGGACTAGCGGGGGGGATAAATACGCAGTATTTT. Amino acid sequence: CASSSWGLAGGINTQYF. The V and J genes are TRBV11-2 and TRBJ2-3; 16 bases fit TRBD2. The CDR3 spans 17 residues. Germline V gene data show CDR1 as SGHAT and CDR2 as FQNNGV. V shed 4 bases and J 7 bases; nucleotides not matched to a gene: 8.

The genes are TRBV20-1 and TRBJ2-7; D ambiguous. CDR1 and CDR2 (germline): DFQATT, SNEGSKA (reference sequence). Deletions cut 5 bases from V and 2 bases from J, with 13 bases between. The length of the CDR3 is 13 residues. The CDR3: CSAPPPAPYEQYV. The CDR3 DNA is TGCAGTGCTCCCCCCCCGGCCCCCTACGAGCAGTACGTC.

In this sample, this clonotype turned up a few times. The chain recombines TRBV6-5 with TRBJ1-2; TRBD1 might be the D (6 bases). The CDR3 covers 13 residues. Germline CDR1 MNHEY, CDR2 SVGAGI. Trimming removed 3 bases from V and 7 bases from J, with 12 bases in between. CDR3 in DNA: TGTGCCAGCAGTTATAACAGGGATTCTGGCTACACCTTC. This gives the protein CASSYNRDSGYTF.

This clonotype was recorded at least ten times. The chain joins TRBV4-1 to TRBJ2-7, with D possibly TRBD2 on 6 matching bases. Trimming pared 0 bases from V and 3 bases from J, leaving 15 bases between. The CDR3 length is 16 residues. Germline V lookup: CDR1 MGHRA, CDR2 YSYEKL. The DNA of the CDR3 is TGCGCCAGCAGCCAAGAGGGAGAGGGAGGCGTCTACGAGCAGTACTTC. Its protein is CASSQEGEGGVYEQYF.

This clonotype was seen only a few times. The chain links TRBV15 to TRBJ1-2; weak D call: TRBD1 (6 bases). Germline CDR1 reads LNHNV; CDR2 reads YYDKDF (reference sequence). The V and J ends lost 5 bases and 3 bases respectively, with 16 bases between them. The CDR3 has 15 amino acids. The CDR3 region has the DNA TGTGCCACCAGCGAGCGCGATGGGACACACTATGGCTACACCTTC. Encoded protein: CATSERDGTHYGYTF.

This clonotype was observed a single time. This chain uses TRBV19 with TRBJ2-1, with a tentative D call TRBD2 (6 bases). CDR3 length equals 15 residues. The V and J ends lost 7 bases and 1 base respectively, with 14 bases between them. Germline assignment: CDR1 LNHDA and CDR2 SQIVND (reference sequence). The DNA of the CDR3 is TGTGCCAGTAATCCGGGAGATGCGTCCTACAATGAGCAGTTCTTC. Amino acid sequence: CASNPGDASYNEQFF. The full variable domain, in which reference TRBV19 and TRBJ2-1 provide the parts outside the CDR3, is DGGITQSPKYLFRKEGQNVTLSCEQNLNHDAMYWYRQDPGQGLRLIYYSQIVNDFQKGDIAEGYSVSREKKESFPLTVTSAQKNPTAFYLCASNPGDASYNEQFFGPGTRLTVL.

This clonotype occurred a few times. The rearrangement joins TRBV3-1 to TRBJ1-6, with a weak D call TRBD1 (6 bases). The length of the CDR3 is 14 residues. With 4 bases removed from V and 10 bases from J, the gap between germline ends came to 14 bases. Germline V gene sequence: CDR1 LGHDT, CDR2 YNNKEL (reference sequence). CDR3 coding DNA: TGTGCCAGCAGCCTACTCACAGGGCTGTCACCCCTCCACTTT. Protein sequence: CASSLLTGLSPLHF.

This clonotype was counted at least ten times. The chain recombines TRBV7-2 with TRBJ1-6; 9 nucleotides align to TRBD1. The V gene end was trimmed by 4 bases and the J gene end by 12 bases; junction bases not matched to a gene: 7. Germline loops: CDR1 SGHTA, CDR2 FQGNSA. This CDR3 is 14 amino acids long. CDR3 in amino acids: CASSSGTGQRPLHF. In nucleotides, the CDR3 is TGTGCCAGCAGCTCCGGGACAGGGCAACGACCCCTCCACTTT.

This clonotype turned up a few times. The chain links TRBV19 to TRBJ2-1; D tentatively reads TRBD1 or TRBD2 (6 bases each). CDR3 length equals 13 residues. Germline loops: CDR1 LNHDA, CDR2 SQIVND (reference sequence). Trimming removed 9 bases at V and 8 bases at J, with 17 bases between. CDR3 amino acids: CASSTGGLYEQFF. The DNA for the CDR3 is TGTGCCAGCTCGACAGGAGGGCTCTATGAGCAGTTCTTC.

In this sample, this clonotype turned up a few times. The chain combines TRBV5-4 with TRBJ2-7, with D possibly being TRBD2 (7 bases). Trimming pared 2 bases from V and 4 bases from J, leaving 13 bases between. The CDR3 loop spans 14 amino acids. Germline CDR1 SGHNT, CDR2 YYREEE (reference sequence). For the CDR3, the DNA is TGTGCCAGCAGCTTTGGGGGGGCCGAATACGAGCAGTACTTC. Residues: CASSFGGAEYEQYF.

This clonotype was seen a handful of times. This chain connects TRBV11-2 to TRBJ1-1, with D possibly matching TRBD1 (6 bases). The V gene's germline CDR1 is SGHAT and CDR2 FQNNGV. The CDR3 has 14 amino acids. The V gene lost 5 bases and the J gene lost 5 bases, with 15 bases spanning the gap. The CDR3 sequence is CASSAGVTKTEAFF. The CDR3 bases are TGTGCCAGCAGCGCAGGGGTGACGAAAACTGAAGCTTTCTTT.

In its sample, this clonotype was seen many times. The chain carries TRBV7-9 and TRBJ1-5; D unresolved. The CDR3 is made up of 14 amino acids. Trimming cost V 4 bases and J 2 bases, with 9 bases left between them. Germline CDR1 and CDR2: SEHNR and FQNEAQ (reference sequence). CDR3 sequence (DNA): TGTGCCAGCAGCTCAACTAGGGGCAATCAGCCCCAGCATTTT. The encoded protein is CASSSTRGNQPQHF.

CDR3 DNA sequence: TGCGCCAGCAGCTACTCGGGGGGCGCGGTAGACTATGGCTACACCTTC. It specifies CASSYSGGAVDYGYTF. J is TRBJ1-2 and V is TRBV5-1; D might be TRBD1 (6 bases). The CDR3 has 16 amino acids. Germline values: CDR1 SGHRS, CDR2 YFSETQ. V gave up 3 bases and J gave up 3 bases, with 18 bases separating them.

This clonotype turned up a few times. This chain uses TRBV7-9 with TRBJ2-1; perhaps TRBD2 as D (5 bases). CDR3 length: 13 residues. Trimming cost V 3 bases and J 5 bases, with 8 bases left between them. In germline, CDR1 is SEHNR, CDR2 FQNEAQ (reference sequence). This CDR3 is CASSFRGHNEQFF. The CDR3 DNA is TGTGCCAGCAGCTTCCGGGGTCACAATGAGCAGTTCTTC.